The TCR beta chain under discussion was sequenced for a study of lymphopenia after photon versus proton radiotherapy. Study outcomes and limitations: Larger post-nadir TCR diversity loss correlated inversely with survival in deceased patients. After the lymphocyte nadir, photon-treated repertoires showed oligoclonal expansion, especially of CD8+ Temra cells.

The V gene end was trimmed by 6 bases and the J gene end by 1 base; junction bases not matched to a gene: 9. The CDR3 is made up of 15 amino acids. Germline CDR1 and CDR2: MNHEY and SVGAGI. Produced via immunoSEQ multiplex PCR; TCRdb's table is partial and in-frame only. The sample lists about 83,000 clones; around 83% were seen once. About this clone itself: Its antigen remains unknown.

This chain joins TRBV6-5 and TRBJ2-7, with 7 nucleotides matching TRBD1. The TCR originated in a man between 60 and 70 years old with pancreatic cancer. This specimen was peripheral blood, taken from a patient treated with proton-based radiotherapy. The CDR3: CASRGRQGPSYEQYF. DNA of the CDR3: TGTGCCAGCAGGGGTCGACAGGGTCCTTCCTACGAGCAGTACTTC.